A selection of T cell receptor beta chains follows, all from one sample in a study of blood T cells in healthy people across ages. TCRdb itself ran the 5' RACE reads through MiXCR, one entry per CDR3 protein. The table lists under 1,100,000 distinct CDR3 sequences, roughly a quarter of them singletons, with 0.75% in the top ten. Separately, the same data were catalogued under a study of T cells of mothers and their children.

The specimen sequenced was blood. The origin of the receptors is a girl aged 2-10 years in good health. The CDR3 runs from the conserved cysteine through the conserved F or W. The D gene is left open where the match is weak. Size is omitted from some rows. Given values are once, few, many or a class for expanded clones.

CDR3nt: TGTGCCAGCAGTGATCTCTTTGGTAGCGCCAGCACAGATACGCAGTATTTT
CDR3aa: CASSDLFGSASTDTQYF
d_gene: -
abundance: few
j_gene: TRBJ2-3
v_gene: TRBV2

CDR3nt: TGTGCCAGCGGGGAGATACCCTACGAGCAGTACTTC
CDR3aa: CASGEIPYEQYF
d_gene: -
abundance: few
j_gene: TRBJ2-7
v_gene: TRBV12-3/TRBV12-4

CDR3nt: TGTGCCAGCAGCTTAGTGGGAGGGGGCCAGGACGAGCAGTACTTC
CDR3aa: CASSLVGGGQDEQYF
d_gene: -
abundance: -
j_gene: TRBJ2-7
v_gene: TRBV7-2

CDR3nt: TGCGCCAGCAGCCAACCAGTTGGCGGGAGGGCCTACGAGCAGTACTTC
CDR3aa: CASSQPVGGRAYEQYF
d_gene: TRBD2
abundance: -
j_gene: TRBJ2-7
v_gene: TRBV4-1

CDR3nt: TGTGCCAGCGGGCCTGTCCACGAGCAGTACTTC
CDR3aa: CASGPVHEQYF
d_gene: -
abundance: few
j_gene: TRBJ2-7
v_gene: TRBV12-3/TRBV12-4

CDR3nt: TGCGCCAGCGAGGTAGGGGGGGGGCCCTCCTACAATGAGCAGTTCTTC
CDR3aa: CASEVGGGPSYNEQFF
d_gene: -
abundance: few
j_gene: TRBJ2-1
v_gene: TRBV5-1

CDR3nt: TGTGCCAGCAGCGTAGATAGCGGGAGAGGGTATGGGCAGTTCTTC
CDR3aa: CASSVDSGRGYGQFF
d_gene: TRBD2
abundance: few
j_gene: TRBJ2-1
v_gene: TRBV9

CDR3nt: TGTGCCAGCAGCCAAAAAGGAGTCGGACTAGCGGGACCCGAGCAGTTCTTC
CDR3aa: CASSQKGVGLAGPEQFF
d_gene: TRBD2
abundance: few
j_gene: TRBJ2-1
v_gene: TRBV6-1

CDR3nt: TGTGCCAGCAGCTTTAATGGACTGACGAACACTGAAGCTTTCTTT
CDR3aa: CASSFNGLTNTEAFF
d_gene: -
abundance: -
j_gene: TRBJ1-1
v_gene: TRBV7-3

CDR3nt: TGTGCCAGCAGCTCCAGCGGGGGGGCCGGCGATACGCAGTATTTT
CDR3aa: CASSSSGGAGDTQYF
d_gene: TRBD2
abundance: -
j_gene: TRBJ2-3
v_gene: TRBV7-3

CDR3nt: TGTGCCAGCAAGTCTTTCCCCAGTTTGACGAACACTGAAGCTTTCTTT
CDR3aa: CASKSFPSLTNTEAFF
d_gene: -
abundance: few
j_gene: TRBJ1-1
v_gene: TRBV27

CDR3nt: TGCAGTGCTAGAGGGTGGGGGGGCGCAGATACGCAGTATTTT
CDR3aa: CSARGWGGADTQYF
d_gene: -
abundance: few
j_gene: TRBJ2-3
v_gene: TRBV20-1

CDR3nt: TGTGCCAGCAGCTTAAGCTTGGGAGGGGAGCTGTTTTTT
CDR3aa: CASSLSLGGELFF
d_gene: -
abundance: -
j_gene: TRBJ2-2
v_gene: TRBV11-2

CDR3nt: TGTGCCAGCAGCTCCCGGGACAGGGCATCCCATGAGCAGTTCTTC
CDR3aa: CASSSRDRASHEQFF
d_gene: TRBD1
abundance: -
j_gene: TRBJ2-1
v_gene: TRBV12-3/TRBV12-4

CDR3nt: TGTGCCAGCAGCTCTACTAAAGACAGGACATATAGCAATCAGCCCCAGCATTTT
CDR3aa: CASSSTKDRTYSNQPQHF
d_gene: -
abundance: few
j_gene: TRBJ1-5
v_gene: TRBV7-9

CDR3nt: TGTGCCAGCAGTATTACCCCAGGGGGCGCCACTGAAGCTTTCTTT
CDR3aa: CASSITPGGATEAFF
d_gene: TRBD1
abundance: -
j_gene: TRBJ1-1
v_gene: TRBV27

CDR3nt: TGCAGTGCTAGTCCTAGCGGGGGGCTTCCCCGCACAGATACGCAGTATTTT
CDR3aa: CSASPSGGLPRTDTQYF
d_gene: TRBD2
abundance: -
j_gene: TRBJ2-3
v_gene: TRBV20-1

CDR3nt: TGCAGTGCTAGAGAGATTCTAGGGGGAGTAGGGGAGCAGTTCTTC
CDR3aa: CSAREILGGVGEQFF
d_gene: -
abundance: -
j_gene: TRBJ2-1
v_gene: TRBV20-1

CDR3nt: TGTGCCAGCAAGGAGGGGGCTGAGTATGGCTACACCTTC
CDR3aa: CASKEGAEYGYTF
d_gene: TRBD1
abundance: few
j_gene: TRBJ1-2
v_gene: TRBV12-3/TRBV12-4

CDR3nt: TGTGCCAGCAGCCCCGGACGACCCTACGGGCAGTACTTC
CDR3aa: CASSPGRPYGQYF
d_gene: -
abundance: -
j_gene: TRBJ2-7
v_gene: TRBV12-3/TRBV12-4

CDR3nt: TGTGCCAGCAGTCTCCGATTCTATGGCTACACCTTC
CDR3aa: CASSLRFYGYTF
d_gene: -
abundance: few
j_gene: TRBJ1-2
v_gene: TRBV12-3/TRBV12-4

CDR3nt: TGCAGTGCTAGTGGTTCGATCCGTCTAGAGACCCAGTACTTC
CDR3aa: CSASGSIRLETQYF
d_gene: -
abundance: -
j_gene: TRBJ2-5
v_gene: TRBV20-1

CDR3nt: TGTGCCAGCAGCTTTACGGGACAAGCGATTCCTTATGGCTACACCTTC
CDR3aa: CASSFTGQAIPYGYTF
d_gene: -
abundance: -
j_gene: TRBJ1-2
v_gene: TRBV11-2

CDR3nt: TGTGCCAGCTCACCCGGGGACAGTTTCTCTGGAAACACCATATATTTT
CDR3aa: CASSPGDSFSGNTIYF
d_gene: TRBD1
abundance: few
j_gene: TRBJ1-3
v_gene: TRBV18

CDR3nt: TGCGCCAGCCGGAGTGTGCGGGGTACCTACAATGAGCAGTTCTTC
CDR3aa: CASRSVRGTYNEQFF
d_gene: -
abundance: few
j_gene: TRBJ2-1
v_gene: TRBV5-1

CDR3nt: TGTGCCAGCAGTTTTTCCACCGGCAATCAGCCCCAGCATTTT
CDR3aa: CASSFSTGNQPQHF
d_gene: -
abundance: -
j_gene: TRBJ1-5
v_gene: TRBV12-3/TRBV12-4

CDR3nt: TGCGCCAGCAGCCTCAGGGCGGGAGAGGTTGGCGAGCAGTACTTC
CDR3aa: CASSLRAGEVGEQYF
d_gene: TRBD2
abundance: -
j_gene: TRBJ2-7
v_gene: TRBV5-1

CDR3nt: TGTGCCAGCTCACCACAATCGGCGGATGAAAAACTGTTTTTT
CDR3aa: CASSPQSADEKLFF
d_gene: -
abundance: -
j_gene: TRBJ1-4
v_gene: TRBV18